Each of the 9 T cell receptor beta chains below was sequenced from the same sample in a study of T cells in Graves' hyperthyroidism and ophthalmopathy. Researchers took RNA transcripts and amplified the TCR beta CDR3 regions from them. HTBI primers drove first-round RT-PCR of the TCR CDR3. MiXCR, applied by TCRdb to the multiplex PCR reads, yields one record per CDR3 protein. The table includes 300,000 to 350,000 distinct CDR3 sequences, roughly 18% detected once. Sequenced input: blood. The receptors shown here come from a woman in her forties with Graves' ophthalmopathy.

The chain recombines TRBV7-3 with TRBJ2-5, with 10 bases identical to TRBD2. V trimming: 2 bases; J trimming: 5 bases; junction bases outside the gene matches: 5. This CDR3 contains 15 residues. Per germline, CDR1 SGHTA and CDR2 FQGTGA. The CDR3 spells CASSLRAGGRETQYF. As DNA, the CDR3 is TGTGCCAGCAGCTTACGAGCGGGAGGGCGTGAGACCCAGTACTTC. The variable domain in full, with the rest retrieved from reference TRBV7-3 and TRBJ2-5, is GAGVSQTPSNKVTEKGKYVELRCDPISGHTALYWYRQSLGQGPEFLIYFQGTGAADDSGLPNDRFFAVRPEGSVSTLKIQRTERGDSAVYLCASSLRAGGRETQYFGPGTRLLVL.

V usage is TRBV28 and J usage is TRBJ2-7; a weak D match, TRBD2 (7 bases). Deletions cut 3 bases from V and 5 bases from J, with 23 bases between. There are 17 residues in the CDR3. Per the germline V gene, CDR1 is MDHEN and CDR2 is SYDVKM. Written as DNA, the CDR3 is TGTGCCAGCAGTTTGCGGGGGAGGAGCGGGACACGAGACGAGCAGTACTTC. As protein: CASSLRGRSGTRDEQYF.

Ten or more counts support this clonotype. J is TRBJ2-5 and V is TRBV6-1; 8 bases align to TRBD1. CDR3 length equals 14 residues. The V and J ends lost 6 bases and 7 bases, in that order; junction bases with no gene match: 10. CDR1 and CDR2 (germline): MNHNS, SASEGT. The CDR3 coding sequence is TGTGCCAGCAGGCGCGGACAGGGATTCGGGACCCAGTACTTC. Its protein is CASRRGQGFGTQYF.

V gene TRBV20-1 combines with J gene TRBJ2-7, with TRBD1 identical over 9 bases. CDR3 length: 12 residues. Unmatched junction bases numbered 7, after V lost 6 bases and J lost 7 bases. From germline, CDR1 is DFQATT and CDR2 SNEGSKA (reference sequence). Here the CDR3 reads CSAPTGGWEQYF. For the CDR3, the DNA is TGCAGTGCCCCGACAGGGGGGTGGGAGCAGTACTTC.

This clonotype was detected many times. V is TRBV20-1 and J is TRBJ1-1, with TRBD1 identical over 8 bases. Looked up from germline, CDR1 is DFQATT and CDR2 is SNEGSKA (reference sequence). The CDR3 is 15 residues long. CDR3 sequence reads: CNPGQGGGMNTEAFF. The CDR3 region has the DNA TGCAATCCAGGACAGGGAGGGGGCATGAACACTGAAGCTTTCTTT.

Ten or more counts support this clonotype. V gene TRBV4-2 combines with J gene TRBJ1-1; TRBD1 matches 9 bases. The germline CDR1 and CDR2 sequences are LGHNA and YNFKEQ. The junction had 4 bases not matched to a gene; V was cut back by 2 bases and J by 3 bases. This CDR3 has 15 amino acids. The CDR3 is CASSQSGQGDTEAFF. Here the CDR3 DNA reads TGTGCCAGCAGCCAATCGGGACAGGGCGACACTGAAGCTTTCTTT.

This clonotype appeared many times. J is TRBJ2-7 and V is TRBV6-1; TRBD2 might be the D (6 bases). Germline CDR1 reads MNHNS; CDR2 reads SASEGT. The CDR3 covers 17 residues. The V end was cut by 4 bases, the J end by 4 bases, with 23 bases between. CDR3 DNA: TGTGCCAGCAGTGGCGTCAGGACTACCATAATCTGGTACGAGCAGTACTTC. It is translated as CASSGVRTTIIWYEQYF.

The sample holds many counts of this clonotype. The J gene is TRBJ2-6, the V gene TRBV2; 8 bases map to TRBD1. After removal of 8 bases from V and 2 bases from J, the junction contained 8 bases not matched to a gene. The germline V gene has CDR1 SNHLY and CDR2 FYNNEI. The CDR3 extends over 16 amino acids. CDR3 amino acids: CASSTGAGAGANVLTF. The CDR3 bases are TGTGCCAGCTCGACAGGGGCGGGCGCTGGGGCCAACGTCCTGACTTTC.

This clonotype was detected many times. The chain is built from TRBV7-9 and TRBJ2-7, with TRBD1 matching over 8 bases. V lost 2 bases to trimming and J lost 5 bases; unmatched junction nucleotides: 8. The germline V gene has CDR1 SEHNR and CDR2 FQNEAQ (reference sequence). The CDR3 loop spans 15 amino acids. CDR3 sequence (DNA): TGTGCCAGCAGCTTATCCTCAGGGGGCCGGGACGAGCAGTACTTC. It translates to CASSLSSGGRDEQYF.